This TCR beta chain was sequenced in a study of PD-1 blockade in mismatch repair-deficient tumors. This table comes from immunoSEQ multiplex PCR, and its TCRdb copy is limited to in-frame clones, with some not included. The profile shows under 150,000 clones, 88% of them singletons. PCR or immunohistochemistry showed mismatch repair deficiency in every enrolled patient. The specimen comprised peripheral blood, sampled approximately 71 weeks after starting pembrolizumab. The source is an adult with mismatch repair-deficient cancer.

CDR3 residues: CASSPPGAGETQYF. As DNA, the CDR3 is TGTGCCAGCAGCCCTCCGGGGGCGGGGGAGACCCAGTACTTC. This chain joins TRBV7-6 and TRBJ2-5; D may correspond to TRBD1 or TRBD2 (6 bases each). The germline V and J ends were trimmed by 5 bases and 5 bases, with 15 bases remaining between them. The CDR3 totals 14 residues. Germline assignment: CDR1 SGHVS and CDR2 FNYEAQ.